This T cell receptor beta chain was sequenced for a study of cytomegalovirus exposure and HLA in healthy donors. The CDR3 extends over 17 amino acids. The trim removed 0 bases at V and 4 bases at J, leaving 9 bases unmatched. The V gene's germline CDR1 is MGHRA and CDR2 YSYEKL. General study points: Later analysis identified several of the most significant clusters that appeared linked to common viral pathogens. On later analysis, the bulk of CMV-associated TCR beta chains appeared to be HLA-restricted. HLA-A and HLA-B allele assignments for most subjects were reportedly predicted accurately using TCR beta sequences.

Concerning this clone itself: Its antigen is undetermined.

Among the donors, all were healthy bone marrow donors. Primers: 60 Vbeta forward and 13 Jbeta reverse. The table came from immunoSEQ multiplex PCR; TCRdb's copy has only in-frame clones and leaves some out. The sample lists approximately 280,000 clones, about nine tenths seen once, with approximately 4.3% in the top ten. This clonotype was sampled from a man aged 35-49 years in good health and CMV-seropositive. What was sequenced was PBMCs. This chain links TRBV4-1 with TRBJ2-7; TRBD2 matches 10 bases. The DNA for the CDR3 is TGCGCCAGCAGCCAAGACGGCTCACTAGCGGGGAGTTACGAGCAGTACTTC. Its translation: CASSQDGSLAGSYEQYF.